A single sample gave rise to the 22 T cell receptor beta chains below, sequenced in a study of PD-1 blockade in classical Hodgkin lymphoma. The assay was immunoSEQ multiplex PCR, and TCRdb's table has in-frame clones only and misses some. The table has 37,000 or so clones, 80% to 90% seen once. There was relapse after autologous stem cell transplantation in every patient, and there was variation in brentuximab vedotin exposure. The source material was peripheral blood mononuclear cells (PBMCs), sampled before the second cycle of nivolumab. These TCRs come from a human donor with classical Hodgkin lymphoma.

The genes are TRBV6-6 and TRBJ2-1; TRBD2 agrees at 7 bases. In germline, CDR1 is MNHNY, CDR2 SVGAGI (reference sequence). Trimming at V came to 5 bases and at J to 5 bases, leaving 9 bases not matched to a gene. CDR3 length equals 15 residues. The CDR3 DNA reads as TGTGCCAGCAGTCCCACGCGACTAGCAGACAATGAGCAGTTCTTC. As protein: CASSPTRLADNEQFF.

This chain uses TRBV7-2 with TRBJ2-3, with D tentatively TRBD2 (5 bases). The CDR3 extends over 15 amino acids. The germline V gene encodes CDR1 SGHTA and CDR2 FQGNSA. The V end was cut by 5 bases, the J end by 1 base, with 13 bases between. Here the CDR3 reads CASSPRGQGTDTQYF. The CDR3 bases are TGTGCCAGCAGCCCCCGCGGGCAAGGCACAGATACGCAGTATTTT.

This chain connects TRBV7-2 to TRBJ2-5; 8 positions agree with TRBD1. CDR3 length equals 14 residues. Losses at the gene ends were 5 bases for V and 4 bases for J; bases not matched to a gene: 6. Germline V gene lookup returns CDR1 SGHTA and CDR2 FQGNSA. The CDR3 DNA reads as TGTGCCAGCAGCGACAGGGGTTGGCGAGAGACCCAGTACTTC. This translates into CASSDRGWRETQYF.

This chain uses TRBV5-1 with TRBJ1-5; D possibly corresponds to TRBD1 (5 bases). Germline V lookup: CDR1 SGHRS, CDR2 YFSETQ. V dropped 2 bases and J dropped 2 bases, with 8 bases sitting between them. The CDR3 is 14 amino acids. The CDR3 coding sequence is TGCGCCAGCAGCTTCGACAGTCGCAATCAGCCCCAGCATTTT. Its translation: CASSFDSRNQPQHF.

This clone was picked up one time. The rearrangement uses TRBV25-1 and TRBJ1-2; 7 bases match TRBD1. V lost 6 bases, J lost 5 bases, and 12 bases stayed unmatched. This CDR3 spans 15 amino acids. Germline V lookup: CDR1 MGHDK, CDR2 SYGVNS. The CDR3 loop reads CASSLRDSLLYGYTF. The DNA for the CDR3 is TGTGCCAGCAGCCTAAGGGACAGTTTGTTGTATGGCTACACCTTC.

This rearrangement joins TRBV30 to TRBJ1-3; TRBD1 aligns across 8 bases. The ends lost 4 bases at V and 0 bases at J; junction bases unmatched: 2. The CDR3 is 14 residues long. The germline gives CDR1 GTSNPN, CDR2 SVGIG (reference sequence). The CDR3 reads CAWIGTGSGNTIYF. The CDR3 bases are TGTGCCTGGATAGGGACAGGCTCTGGAAACACCATATATTTT.

The chain recombines TRBV14 with TRBJ2-3; 13 nucleotides line up with TRBD2. CDR3 length equals 22 residues. Germline V gene lookup returns CDR1 SGHDN and CDR2 FVKESK. J lost 6 bases, V lost 1 base, and 22 bases had no gene match. CDR3 DNA: TGTGCCAGCAGCCAAGGTCCCGGGCGAGGACTAGCGGGAGTCTACTCCGCGGATACGCAGTATTTT. Translation: CASSQGPGRGLAGVYSADTQYF.

V is TRBV5-1 and J is TRBJ2-3; D unresolved. Trimming shortened V by 3 bases and J by 4 bases, and 3 bases separated the two germline ends. CDR1 and CDR2 from the germline V gene are SGHRS and YFSETQ. The length of the CDR3 is 11 residues. CDR3 loop: CASSSADTQYF. The CDR3 nucleotides are TGCGCCAGCAGCTCAGCAGATACGCAGTATTTT. Full variable domain (remainder filled in from reference TRBV5-1 and TRBJ2-3): KAGVTQTPRYLIKTRGQQVTLSCSPISGHRSVSWYQQTPGQGLQFLFEYFSETQRNKGNFPGRFSGRQFSNSRSEMNVSTLELGDSALYLCASSSADTQYFGPGTRLTVL.

This chain uses TRBV5-4 with TRBJ2-3, with TRBD2 matching over 9 bases. CDR3 size: 16 residues. After removal of 0 bases from V and 3 bases from J, the junction contained 5 bases not matched to a gene. CDR1 SGHNT and CDR2 YYREEE come from the germline V gene (reference sequence). This CDR3 is CASSLGAGGPTDTQYF. The CDR3 DNA reads TGTGCCAGCAGCTTGGGTGCGGGAGGGCCAACAGATACGCAGTATTTT.

The gene calls are TRBV6-1 and TRBJ2-7; 12 bases fit TRBD2. Trimming took 8 bases from V and 3 from J; bases not matched to a gene: 8. The CDR3 runs 15 residues. Germline V gene data show CDR1 as MNHNS and CDR2 as SASEGT. CDR3 loop: CASEDGLAGNYEQYF. CDR3 coding DNA: TGTGCCAGCGAGGATGGACTAGCGGGAAACTACGAGCAGTACTTC.

This rearrangement joins TRBV9 to TRBJ2-2, with no clear D. The germline CDR1 and CDR2 sequences are SGDLS and YYNGEE. This CDR3 spans 13 amino acids. Trimming took 1 base from V and 7 from J, leaving 8 bases between them. The CDR3 reads CASSVFLGGELFF. CDR3 nucleotides: TGTGCCAGCAGCGTATTCCTAGGCGGGGAGCTGTTTTTT.

This sequence joins TRBV4-1 and TRBJ2-3; 11 bases match TRBD2. Trimming removed 3 bases from V and 6 bases from J; junction bases left unmatched: 11. CDR1 MGHRA and CDR2 YSYEKL come from the germline V gene. CDR3 length: 17 residues. The CDR3 protein is CASSQLKLAGGEDTQYF. The CDR3 DNA reads as TGCGCCAGCAGCCAGCTCAAGTTAGCGGGAGGGGAGGATACGCAGTATTTT.

This chain links TRBV4-2 with TRBJ2-3, with TRBD2 matching 7 bases. This CDR3 is 14 amino acids long. Germline CDR1 reads LGHNA; CDR2 reads YNFKEQ. The trim removed 3 bases at V and 2 bases at J, leaving 2 bases unmatched. The CDR3 coding sequence is TGTGCCAGCAGCCATGGACTAGACACAGATACGCAGTATTTT. As protein: CASSHGLDTDTQYF.

J is TRBJ2-1 and V is TRBV6-4; D possibly corresponds to TRBD2 (6 bases). The CDR3 loop spans 12 amino acids. V was pared by 0 bases and J by 15 bases, with 12 bases between. Germline CDR1 reads MRHNA; CDR2 reads SNTAGT. CDR3 region: CASSDSNGGLFF. For the CDR3, the DNA is TGTGCCAGCAGTGACTCGAATGGGGGGTTGTTCTTC.

This clone was recorded once. The chain links TRBV19 to TRBJ1-2, with D perhaps matching TRBD1 (6 bases). Germline CDR1 reads LNHDA; CDR2 reads SQIVND (reference sequence). Between the trimmed V and J ends, which lost 0 bases and 0 bases, there was a span of 17 bases. This CDR3 is built from 18 residues. The CDR3 sequence: CASSIDVNGQTSNYGYTF. CDR3 sequence (DNA): TGTGCCAGTAGTATAGATGTGAATGGACAGACTTCTAACTATGGCTACACCTTC.

The rearrangement uses TRBV7-6 and TRBJ2-2, with a possible D match to TRBD1 (5 bases). Trimming pared 4 bases from V and 8 bases from J, leaving 17 bases between. This CDR3 has 15 residues. Germline V gene data show CDR1 as SGHVS and CDR2 as FNYEAQ. This chain's CDR3 is CASSWGQNPPGELFF. CDR3 in DNA: TGTGCCAGCAGCTGGGGCCAGAATCCCCCGGGGGAGCTGTTTTTT.

This clone was seen a single time. CDR3 nucleotide sequence: TGTGCCAGCAGCGTAGCGGCTTCCCCGAGCGAGCAGTTCTTC. It translates to CASSVAASPSEQFF. This chain connects TRBV9 to TRBJ2-1; no firm D call. The CDR3 length is 14 residues. Trimming pared 0 bases from V and 10 bases from J, leaving 14 bases between. The germline V gene encodes CDR1 SGDLS and CDR2 YYNGEE.

V usage is TRBV19 and J usage is TRBJ1-4; D gene uncertain. This CDR3 is 15 amino acids long. CDR1 LNHDA and CDR2 SQIVND come from the germline V gene (reference sequence). Trimming cost V 3 bases and J 3 bases, with 11 bases left between them. The CDR3 coding sequence is TGTGCCAGTAGTATCGGAATCACCCCTAATGAAAAACTGTTTTTT. This encodes CASSIGITPNEKLFF.

This chain uses TRBV7-9 with TRBJ1-4, with TRBD1 matching over 8 bases. Germline V gene sequence: CDR1 SEHNR, CDR2 FQNEAQ (reference sequence). V was pared by 4 bases and J by 4 bases, with 5 bases of the junction left unmatched. This CDR3 has 15 amino acids. The CDR3 spells CASSSDRELNEKLFF. The CDR3 region has the DNA TGTGCCAGCAGCTCGGACAGGGAACTTAATGAAAAACTGTTTTTT.

This chain connects TRBV13 to TRBJ1-5, with D possibly TRBD1 on 6 matching bases. Germline assignment: CDR1 PRHDT and CDR2 FYEKMQ (reference sequence). The CDR3 is 13 residues long. Deletions cut 5 bases from V and 3 bases from J, with 8 bases between. The CDR3 sequence is CASSGTLNQPQHF. The CDR3 DNA follows: TGTGCCAGCAGCGGGACACTCAATCAGCCCCAGCATTTT.

The chain is built from TRBV5-1 and TRBJ1-1; the match to TRBD1 covers 8 bases. Germline CDR1 reads SGHRS; CDR2 reads YFSETQ. The J segment lost 5 bases and the V segment lost 9 bases, leaving 3 bases of the junction unmatched. The CDR3 length is 11 residues. The CDR3 sequence is CATRQGTEAFF. Written as DNA, the CDR3 is TGCGCCACACGACAGGGGACTGAAGCTTTCTTT.

The chain links TRBV6-6 to TRBJ2-1, with D possibly being TRBD1 (5 bases). Germline V gene sequence: CDR1 MNHNY, CDR2 SVGAGI (reference sequence). The CDR3 is made up of 16 amino acids. The V gene lost 10 bases and the J gene lost 7 bases, with 26 bases spanning the gap. The CDR3 DNA reads as TGTGCCACCACACTCCGGCTAGTGCAGGCAGGGAATGAGCAGTTCTTC. It specifies CATTLRLVQAGNEQFF.